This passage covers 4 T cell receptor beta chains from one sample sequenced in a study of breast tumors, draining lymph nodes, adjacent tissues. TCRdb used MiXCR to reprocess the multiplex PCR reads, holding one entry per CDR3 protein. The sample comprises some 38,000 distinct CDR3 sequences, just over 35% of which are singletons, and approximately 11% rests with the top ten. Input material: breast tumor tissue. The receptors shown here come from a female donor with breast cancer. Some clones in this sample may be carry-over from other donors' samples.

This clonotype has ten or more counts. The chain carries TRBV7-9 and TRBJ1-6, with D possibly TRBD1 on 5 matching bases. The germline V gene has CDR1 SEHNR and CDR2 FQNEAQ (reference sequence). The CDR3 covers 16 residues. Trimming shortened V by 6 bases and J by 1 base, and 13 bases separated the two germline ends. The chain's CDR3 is CASSPAGVSYNSPLHF. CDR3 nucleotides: TGTGCCAGCAGTCCCGCGGGGGTATCCTATAATTCACCCCTCCACTTT.

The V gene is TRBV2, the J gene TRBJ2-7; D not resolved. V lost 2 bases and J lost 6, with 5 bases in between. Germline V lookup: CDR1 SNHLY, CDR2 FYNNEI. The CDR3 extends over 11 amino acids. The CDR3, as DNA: TGTGCCAGCAGTGAATGGTCCGAGCAGTACGTC. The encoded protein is CASSEWSEQYV.

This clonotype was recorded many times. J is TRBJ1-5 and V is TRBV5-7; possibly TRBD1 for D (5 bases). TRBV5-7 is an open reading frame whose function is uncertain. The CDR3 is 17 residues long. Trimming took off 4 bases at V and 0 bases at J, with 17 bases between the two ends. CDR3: CASSLRERVYSNQPQHF. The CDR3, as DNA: TGTGCCAGCAGCCTCAGGGAGAGGGTCTATAGCAATCAGCCCCAGCATTTT.

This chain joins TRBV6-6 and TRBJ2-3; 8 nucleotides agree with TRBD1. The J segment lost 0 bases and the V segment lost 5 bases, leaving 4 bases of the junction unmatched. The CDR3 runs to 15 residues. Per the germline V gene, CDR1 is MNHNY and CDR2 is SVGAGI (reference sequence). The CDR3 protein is CASSQGQGSTDTQYF. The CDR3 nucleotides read TGTGCCAGCAGTCAAGGACAGGGAAGCACAGATACGCAGTATTTT.